This TCR beta chain was found in a study of tissue T cells after allogeneic stem cell transplantation. General study points: Alloreactivity or antigen specificity of tissue TCRs was not determined; some clones might be host cells.

Sample time point: mouse harvest day 7 after allogeneic transplant. Mouse grafts combined 10^7 T-cell-depleted bone marrow cells with 10^6 splenic CD5+ T cells. V shed 2 bases and J shed 0 bases, with 7 bases lying between them. There are 14 residues in the CDR3. Germline V gene data show CDR1 as SGHND and CDR2 as FRSKSL. On this clone: No antigen is known for it. Mouse names are used for the genes. The CDR3 extends 1 residue past the end of the read, so its final part is completed from the germline J gene.

TCRdb keeps only in-frame clones here, not all; method: immunoSEQ multiplex PCR. The sample has roughly 9,500 clones, roughly 45% seen once. V is TRBV15 and J is TRBJ1-1; D call uncertain. The sample was gut tissue. The source is a female BALB/c mouse given C57BL/6 T cells with graft-versus-host disease after an allogeneic hematopoietic cell transplant. CDR3 region: CASSLQSSNTEVFF. The covered CDR3 bases are TGTGCCAGCAGTTTACAGTCTTCAAACACAGAAGTCTTC. Complete variable domain (other parts from reference TRBV15 and TRBJ1-1): DAGVTQTPRHEVAEKGQTIILKCEPVSGHNDLFWYRQTKIQGLELLSYFRSKSLMEDGGAFKDRFKAEMLNSSFSTLKIQPTEPKDSAVYLCASSLQSSNTEVFFGKGTRLTVV.